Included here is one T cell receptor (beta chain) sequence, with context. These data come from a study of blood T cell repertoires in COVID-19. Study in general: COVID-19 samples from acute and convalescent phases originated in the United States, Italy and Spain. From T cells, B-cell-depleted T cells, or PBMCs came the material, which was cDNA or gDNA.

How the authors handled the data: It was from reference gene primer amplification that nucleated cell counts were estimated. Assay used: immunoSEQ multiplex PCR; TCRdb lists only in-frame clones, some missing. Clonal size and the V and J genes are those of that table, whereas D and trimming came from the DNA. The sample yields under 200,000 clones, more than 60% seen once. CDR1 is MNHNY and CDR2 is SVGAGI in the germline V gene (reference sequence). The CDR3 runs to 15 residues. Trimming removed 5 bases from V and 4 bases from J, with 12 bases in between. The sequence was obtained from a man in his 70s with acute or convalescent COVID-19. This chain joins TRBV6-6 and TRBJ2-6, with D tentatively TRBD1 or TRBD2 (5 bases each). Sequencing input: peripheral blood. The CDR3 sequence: CASSQGALGANVLTF. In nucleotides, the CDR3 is TGTGCCAGCAGTCAGGGAGCCCTCGGGGCCAACGTCCTGACTTTC.